A selection of T cell receptor beta chains follows, all from one sample in a study of T cell responses to AZD1222 COVID-19 vaccine. Clones were sequenced by immunoSEQ multiplex PCR, and TCRdb holds only the in-frame ones, with some missing. Altogether around 150,000 clones are present, 85% to 95% being singletons, with the ten largest covering about 3.7%. The sequencing used peripheral blood, collected 28 days after the second AZD1222 dose. These receptor sequences come from an adult who received the AZD1222 COVID-19 vaccine. Both conserved end residues are part of each CDR3. A D gene is named only where the DNA matches it firmly. Only some rows state a clone size, as once, few, many or a class for expanded clones.

j_call: TRBJ1-4; v_call: TRBV29-1; d_call: NA; clone_size: NA; cdr3_aa: CSASRAHNEKLFF; cdr3_nt: TGCAGCGCTAGCAGGGCTCATAATGAAAAACTGTTTTTT
j_call: TRBJ2-7; v_call: TRBV5-1; d_call: NA; clone_size: NA; cdr3_aa: CASSLAGLSSYEQYF; cdr3_nt: TGCGCCAGCAGCTTGGCGGGCCTAAGCTCCTACGAGCAGTACTTC
j_call: TRBJ2-1; v_call: TRBV19; d_call: NA; clone_size: NA; cdr3_aa: CASGGESHNEQFF; cdr3_nt: TGTGCCAGTGGCGGAGAGAGCCACAATGAGCAGTTCTTC
j_call: TRBJ1-6; v_call: TRBV11-2; d_call: NA; clone_size: NA; cdr3_aa: CASSSLAGWRDSPLHF; cdr3_nt: TGTGCCAGCAGCTCCCTGGCGGGGTGGCGCGATTCACCCCTCCACTTT
j_call: TRBJ2-2; v_call: TRBV7-9; d_call: NA; clone_size: NA; cdr3_aa: CASSYHLKGITGELFF; cdr3_nt: TGTGCCAGCAGCTACCACCTGAAGGGGATCACCGGGGAGCTGTTTTTT
j_call: TRBJ1-2; v_call: TRBV19; d_call: NA; clone_size: NA; cdr3_aa: CASRDSPGLNYGYTF; cdr3_nt: TGTGCCAGTAGGGATTCACCCGGGCTTAACTATGGCTACACCTTC
j_call: TRBJ1-4; v_call: TRBV27; d_call: NA; clone_size: NA; cdr3_aa: CASSPQQGEKLFF; cdr3_nt: TGTGCCAGCAGCCCCCAGCAGGGTGAAAAACTGTTTTTT
j_call: TRBJ1-1; v_call: TRBV28; d_call: NA; clone_size: NA; cdr3_aa: CASRDATASRAFF; cdr3_nt: TGTGCCAGCAGAGATGCGACAGCCAGCCGGGCTTTCTTT
j_call: TRBJ2-3; v_call: TRBV25-1; d_call: NA; clone_size: NA; cdr3_aa: CASSDPSRSTDTQYF; cdr3_nt: TGTGCCAGCAGTGACCCCAGCAGGAGCACAGATACGCAGTATTTT
j_call: TRBJ1-5; v_call: TRBV19; d_call: TRBD1; clone_size: NA; cdr3_aa: CASSKRTGASNQPQHF; cdr3_nt: TGTGCCAGTAGTAAACGGACAGGGGCTAGCAATCAGCCCCAGCATTTT
j_call: TRBJ1-1; v_call: TRBV6-5; d_call: NA; clone_size: NA; cdr3_aa: CASSYHLATEAFF; cdr3_nt: TGTGCCAGCAGTTACCATCTGGCTACTGAAGCTTTCTTT
j_call: TRBJ1-3; v_call: TRBV6-5; d_call: NA; clone_size: NA; cdr3_aa: CATRDSGNTIYF; cdr3_nt: TGTGCCACCCGTGACTCGGGAAACACCATATATTTT
j_call: TRBJ1-1; v_call: TRBV5-6; d_call: NA; clone_size: NA; cdr3_aa: CASKWRGEGTEAFF; cdr3_nt: TGTGCCAGCAAGTGGAGGGGCGAGGGGACTGAAGCTTTCTTT
j_call: TRBJ2-5; v_call: TRBV5-6; d_call: NA; clone_size: once; cdr3_aa: CASSFRDSEETQYF; cdr3_nt: TGTGCCAGCAGCTTCAGAGACAGTGAAGAGACCCAGTACTTC
j_call: TRBJ1-4; v_call: TRBV6-5; d_call: NA; clone_size: once; cdr3_aa: CASSYRAGEKLFF; cdr3_nt: TGTGCCAGCTCGTACAGGGCCGGGGAAAAACTGTTTTTT
j_call: TRBJ1-1; v_call: TRBV28; d_call: TRBD1; clone_size: NA; cdr3_aa: CASSSFSGGTEAFF; cdr3_nt: TGTGCCAGCAGTTCATTCTCAGGGGGCACTGAAGCTTTCTTT
j_call: TRBJ1-2; v_call: TRBV9; d_call: NA; clone_size: NA; cdr3_aa: CASSAGLGYTF; cdr3_nt: TGTGCCAGCAGCGCAGGGTTAGGCTACACCTTC
j_call: TRBJ1-3; v_call: TRBV3-1/TRBV3-2; d_call: NA; clone_size: NA; cdr3_aa: CASSYRQALGTGNTIYF; cdr3_nt: TGTGCCAGCAGCTATAGACAGGCCCTCGGCACTGGAAACACCATATATTTT
j_call: TRBJ1-5; v_call: TRBV28; d_call: NA; clone_size: once; cdr3_aa: CASSFRQGNQPQHF; cdr3_nt: TGTGCCAGCAGTTTTAGGCAGGGCAATCAGCCCCAGCATTTT
j_call: TRBJ1-1; v_call: TRBV30; d_call: TRBD1; clone_size: NA; cdr3_aa: CAYQGDTEAFF; cdr3_nt: TGTGCCTATCAGGGGGACACTGAAGCTTTCTTT
j_call: TRBJ2-7; v_call: TRBV11-2; d_call: TRBD2; clone_size: NA; cdr3_aa: CASSTSTSGLYEQYF; cdr3_nt: TGTGCCAGCAGCACCTCGACTAGCGGACTATACGAGCAGTACTTC
j_call: TRBJ1-5; v_call: TRBV7-2; d_call: NA; clone_size: NA; cdr3_aa: CASSYQNQPQHF; cdr3_nt: TGTGCCAGCAGCTACCAGAATCAGCCCCAGCATTTT
j_call: TRBJ2-7; v_call: TRBV9; d_call: TRBD2; clone_size: NA; cdr3_aa: CASSVGQGGVEQYF; cdr3_nt: TGTGCCAGCAGCGTAGGGCAGGGAGGGGTCGAGCAGTACTTC
j_call: TRBJ1-4; v_call: TRBV7-8; d_call: NA; clone_size: NA; cdr3_aa: CASRGRDNEKLFF; cdr3_nt: TGTGCCAGCAGAGGACGGGATAATGAAAAACTGTTTTTT
j_call: TRBJ1-1; v_call: TRBV28; d_call: NA; clone_size: NA; cdr3_aa: CASSLLGRTEAFF; cdr3_nt: TGTGCCAGCAGTTTACTAGGGAGGACTGAAGCTTTCTTT
j_call: TRBJ1-2; v_call: TRBV4-2; d_call: NA; clone_size: NA; cdr3_aa: CASSQATGDYGYTF; cdr3_nt: TGTGCCAGCAGCCAAGCGACTGGGGACTATGGCTACACCTTC
j_call: TRBJ2-7; v_call: TRBV11-1; d_call: NA; clone_size: NA; cdr3_aa: CASSLESAIGHEQYF; cdr3_nt: TGTGCCAGCAGCCTGGAGAGCGCAATAGGCCACGAGCAGTACTTC
j_call: TRBJ2-5; v_call: TRBV5-4; d_call: NA; clone_size: NA; cdr3_aa: CASSLARVVETQYF; cdr3_nt: TGTGCCAGCAGCTTGGCCCGTGTGGTCGAGACCCAGTACTTC
j_call: TRBJ2-1; v_call: TRBV5-6; d_call: NA; clone_size: NA; cdr3_aa: CASSKTASRTVNNEQFF; cdr3_nt: TGTGCCAGCAGCAAGACAGCATCCCGCACCGTTAACAATGAGCAGTTCTTC